This T cell receptor (beta chain) comes out of a study of blood T cell repertoires in COVID-19. The assay was immunoSEQ multiplex PCR, and TCRdb's table has in-frame clones only and misses some. The sample has 300,000 to 350,000 clones, 80% to 90% seen once; the top ten hold about 3%. V was shortened by 0 bases and J by 5 bases, with 17 bases between the two germline ends. This CDR3 is built from 16 residues. CDR1 is SGDLS, CDR2 YYNGEE, per germline. This TCR was recovered from a man aged 25 to 40 with active or convalescent COVID-19. V usage is TRBV9 and J usage is TRBJ2-5; D gene ambiguous. The material sequenced was peripheral blood. Here the CDR3 DNA reads TGTGCCAGCAGCGTAGCTGGTGGTAATAGGCGGGAGACCCAGTACTTC. It codes for CASSVAGGNRRETQYF.